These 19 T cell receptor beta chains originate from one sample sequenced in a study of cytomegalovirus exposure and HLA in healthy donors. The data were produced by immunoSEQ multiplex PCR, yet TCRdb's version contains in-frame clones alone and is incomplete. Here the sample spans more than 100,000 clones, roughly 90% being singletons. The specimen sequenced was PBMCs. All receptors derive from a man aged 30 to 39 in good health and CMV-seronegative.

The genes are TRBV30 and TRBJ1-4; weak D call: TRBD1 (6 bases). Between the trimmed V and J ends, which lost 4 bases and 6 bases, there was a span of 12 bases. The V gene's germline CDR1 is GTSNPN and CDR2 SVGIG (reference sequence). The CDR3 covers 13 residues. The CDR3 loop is CAWMRTDDEKLFF. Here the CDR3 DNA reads TGTGCCTGGATGCGGACAGATGATGAAAAACTGTTTTTT.

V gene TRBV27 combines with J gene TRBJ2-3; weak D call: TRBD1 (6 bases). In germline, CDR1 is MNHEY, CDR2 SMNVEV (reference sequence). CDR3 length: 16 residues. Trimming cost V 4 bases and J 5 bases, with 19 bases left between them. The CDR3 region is CASSSPGTPSLDTQYF. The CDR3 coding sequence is TGTGCCAGCAGTTCACCCGGGACACCCAGTCTAGATACGCAGTATTTT.

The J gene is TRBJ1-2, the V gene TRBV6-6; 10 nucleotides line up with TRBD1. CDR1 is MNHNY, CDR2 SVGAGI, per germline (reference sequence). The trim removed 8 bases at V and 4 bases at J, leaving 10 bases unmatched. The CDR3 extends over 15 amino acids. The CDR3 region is CASGGGGTGAYGYTF. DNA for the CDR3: TGTGCCAGCGGTGGAGGCGGGACAGGGGCCTATGGCTACACCTTC.

CDR3 coding DNA: TGTGCCAGCAGCTTAGAGGGCAGGGAGGCTATCTATGGCTACACCTTC. Encoded protein: CASSLEGREAIYGYTF. V gene TRBV11-2 combines with J gene TRBJ1-2, with a possible D match to TRBD1 (5 bases). From germline, CDR1 is SGHAT and CDR2 FQNNGV. The CDR3 is made up of 16 amino acids. The V gene lost 0 bases and the J gene lost 4 bases, with 15 bases spanning the gap.

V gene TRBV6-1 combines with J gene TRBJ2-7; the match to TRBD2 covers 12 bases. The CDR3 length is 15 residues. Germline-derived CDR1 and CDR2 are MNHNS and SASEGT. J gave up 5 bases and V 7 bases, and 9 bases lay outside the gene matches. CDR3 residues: CASTKTSGSSDEQYF. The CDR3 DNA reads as TGTGCCAGCACCAAGACTAGCGGGAGTTCCGACGAGCAGTACTTC.

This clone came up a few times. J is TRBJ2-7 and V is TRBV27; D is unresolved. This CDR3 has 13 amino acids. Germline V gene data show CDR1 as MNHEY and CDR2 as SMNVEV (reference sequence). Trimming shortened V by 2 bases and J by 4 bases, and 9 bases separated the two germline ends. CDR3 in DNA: TGTGCCAGCAGTTTAAAACCCTATTACGAGCAGTACTTC. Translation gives CASSLKPYYEQYF.

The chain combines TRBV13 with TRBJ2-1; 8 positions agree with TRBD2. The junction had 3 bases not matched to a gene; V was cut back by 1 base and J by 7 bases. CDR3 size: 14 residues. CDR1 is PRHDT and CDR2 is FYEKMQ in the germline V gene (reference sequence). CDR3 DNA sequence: TGTGCCAGCAGCTTAGCGGGAGGGCCAAATGAGCAGTTCTTC. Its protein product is CASSLAGGPNEQFF.

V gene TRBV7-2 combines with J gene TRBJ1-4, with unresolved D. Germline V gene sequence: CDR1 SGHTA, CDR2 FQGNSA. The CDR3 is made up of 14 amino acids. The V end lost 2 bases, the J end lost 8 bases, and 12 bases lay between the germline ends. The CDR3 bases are TGTGCCAGCAGCTTACAGAGGCGTCCCGAAAAACTGTTTTTT. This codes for CASSLQRRPEKLFF.

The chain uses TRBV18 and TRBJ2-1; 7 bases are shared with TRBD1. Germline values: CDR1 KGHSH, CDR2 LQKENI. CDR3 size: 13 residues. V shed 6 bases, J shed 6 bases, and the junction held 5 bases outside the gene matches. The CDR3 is CASSPTGFNEQFF. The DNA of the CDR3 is TGTGCCAGCTCCCCGACAGGGTTCAATGAGCAGTTCTTC.

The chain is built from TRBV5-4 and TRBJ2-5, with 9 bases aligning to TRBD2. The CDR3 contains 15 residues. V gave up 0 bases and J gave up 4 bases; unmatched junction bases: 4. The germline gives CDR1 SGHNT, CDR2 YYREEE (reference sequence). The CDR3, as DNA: TGTGCCAGCAGCTTGGGACTAGCGGAGAGAGAGACCCAGTACTTC. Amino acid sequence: CASSLGLAERETQYF.

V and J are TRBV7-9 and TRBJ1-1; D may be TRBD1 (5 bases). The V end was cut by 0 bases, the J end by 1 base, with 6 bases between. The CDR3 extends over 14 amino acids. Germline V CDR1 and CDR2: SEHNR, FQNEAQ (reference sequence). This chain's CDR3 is CASSLAGGNTEAFF. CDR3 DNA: TGTGCCAGCAGCTTAGCGGGGGGGAACACTGAAGCTTTCTTT.

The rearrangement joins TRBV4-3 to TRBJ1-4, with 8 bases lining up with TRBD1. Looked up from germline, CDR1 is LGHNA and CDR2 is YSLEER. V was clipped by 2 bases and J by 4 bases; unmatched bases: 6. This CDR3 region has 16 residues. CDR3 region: CASSQRGQENNEKLFF. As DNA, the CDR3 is TGCGCCAGCAGCCAAAGGGGACAGGAGAATAATGAAAAACTGTTTTTT.

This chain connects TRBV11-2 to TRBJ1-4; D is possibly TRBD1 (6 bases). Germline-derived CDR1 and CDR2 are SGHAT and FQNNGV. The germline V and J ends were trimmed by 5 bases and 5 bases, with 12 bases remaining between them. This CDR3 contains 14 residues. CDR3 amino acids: CASSPDRSNEKLFF. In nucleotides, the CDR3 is TGTGCCAGCAGCCCGGACAGATCGAATGAAAAACTGTTTTTT.

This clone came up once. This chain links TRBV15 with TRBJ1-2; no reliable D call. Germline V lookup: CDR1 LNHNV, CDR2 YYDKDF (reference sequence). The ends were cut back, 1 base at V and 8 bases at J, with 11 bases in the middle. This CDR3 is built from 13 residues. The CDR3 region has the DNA TGTGCCACCAGCAGAGGTCCGGCGGAAGGCTACACCTTC. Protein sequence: CATSRGPAEGYTF.

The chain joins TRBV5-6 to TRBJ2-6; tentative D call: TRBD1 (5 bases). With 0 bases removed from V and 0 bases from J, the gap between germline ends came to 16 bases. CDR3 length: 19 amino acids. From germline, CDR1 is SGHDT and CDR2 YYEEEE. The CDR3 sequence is CASSLGATDLTSGANVLTF. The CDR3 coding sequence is TGTGCCAGCAGCTTGGGTGCGACAGACCTTACCTCTGGGGCCAACGTCCTGACTTTC.

CDR3 residues: CASSAGTELIGNTIYF. The CDR3 region has the DNA TGCGCCAGCAGCGCGGGGACAGAACTAATTGGAAACACCATATATTTT. This chain connects TRBV5-1 to TRBJ1-3; TRBD1 agrees at 7 bases. There are 16 residues in the CDR3. The V and J ends lost 4 bases and 3 bases, in that order; junction bases with no gene match: 10. Germline V gives CDR1 SGHRS, CDR2 YFSETQ.

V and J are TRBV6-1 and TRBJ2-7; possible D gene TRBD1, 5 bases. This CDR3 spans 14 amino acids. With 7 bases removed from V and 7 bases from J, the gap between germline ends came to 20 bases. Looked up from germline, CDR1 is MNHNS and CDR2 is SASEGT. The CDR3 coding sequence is TGTGCCAGCACCCTGCCCCAGGGTGGTAGTGAGCAGTACTTC. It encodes CASTLPQGGSEQYF.

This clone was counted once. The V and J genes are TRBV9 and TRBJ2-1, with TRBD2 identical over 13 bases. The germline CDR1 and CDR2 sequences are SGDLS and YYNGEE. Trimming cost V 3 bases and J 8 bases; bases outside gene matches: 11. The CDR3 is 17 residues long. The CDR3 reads CASSEGPLAGGPDEQFF. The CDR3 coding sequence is TGTGCCAGCAGCGAGGGGCCACTAGCGGGAGGGCCCGATGAGCAGTTCTTC.

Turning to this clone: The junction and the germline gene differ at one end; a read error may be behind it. Here the CDR3 reads CASTLEQGNTEAFF. CDR3 DNA sequence: TGTGCCAGCACCTTAGAGCAGGGCAACACTGAAGCTTTCTTT. This sequence joins TRBV7-2 and TRBJ1-1; TRBD1 might be the D (5 bases). The CDR3 covers 14 residues. Germline CDR1 reads SGHTA; CDR2 reads FQGNSA.